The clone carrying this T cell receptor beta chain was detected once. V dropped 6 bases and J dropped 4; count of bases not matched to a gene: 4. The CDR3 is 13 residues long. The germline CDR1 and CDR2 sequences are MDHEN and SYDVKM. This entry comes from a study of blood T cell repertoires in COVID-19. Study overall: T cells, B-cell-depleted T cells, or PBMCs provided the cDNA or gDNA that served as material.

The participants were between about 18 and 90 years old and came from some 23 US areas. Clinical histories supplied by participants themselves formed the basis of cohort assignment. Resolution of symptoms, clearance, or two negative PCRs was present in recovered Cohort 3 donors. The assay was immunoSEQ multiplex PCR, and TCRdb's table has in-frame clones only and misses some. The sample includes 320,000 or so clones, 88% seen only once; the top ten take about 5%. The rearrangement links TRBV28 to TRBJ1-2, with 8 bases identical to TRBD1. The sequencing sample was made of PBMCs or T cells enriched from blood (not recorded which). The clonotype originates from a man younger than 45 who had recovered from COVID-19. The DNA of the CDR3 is TGTGCCAGCAGAGAGACAGGGGTCTATGGCTACACCTTC. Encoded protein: CASRETGVYGYTF.